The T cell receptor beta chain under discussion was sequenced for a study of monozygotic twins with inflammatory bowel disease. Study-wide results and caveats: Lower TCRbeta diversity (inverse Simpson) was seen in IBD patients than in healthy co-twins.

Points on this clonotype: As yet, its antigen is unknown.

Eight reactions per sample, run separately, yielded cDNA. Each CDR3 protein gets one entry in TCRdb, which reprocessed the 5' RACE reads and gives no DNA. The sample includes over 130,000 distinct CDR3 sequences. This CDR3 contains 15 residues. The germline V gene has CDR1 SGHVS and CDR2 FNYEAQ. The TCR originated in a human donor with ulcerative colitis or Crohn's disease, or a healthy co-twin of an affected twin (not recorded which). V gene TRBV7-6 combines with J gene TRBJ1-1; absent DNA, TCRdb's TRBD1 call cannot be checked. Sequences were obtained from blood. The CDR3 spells CASSLAEGVGTEAFF. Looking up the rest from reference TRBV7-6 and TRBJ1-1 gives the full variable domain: GAGVSQSPRYKVTKRGQDVALRCDPISGHVSLYWYRQALGQGPEFLTYFNYEAQQDKSGLPNDRFSAERPEGSISTLTIQRTEQRDSAMYRCASSLAEGVGTEAFFGQGTRLTVV.